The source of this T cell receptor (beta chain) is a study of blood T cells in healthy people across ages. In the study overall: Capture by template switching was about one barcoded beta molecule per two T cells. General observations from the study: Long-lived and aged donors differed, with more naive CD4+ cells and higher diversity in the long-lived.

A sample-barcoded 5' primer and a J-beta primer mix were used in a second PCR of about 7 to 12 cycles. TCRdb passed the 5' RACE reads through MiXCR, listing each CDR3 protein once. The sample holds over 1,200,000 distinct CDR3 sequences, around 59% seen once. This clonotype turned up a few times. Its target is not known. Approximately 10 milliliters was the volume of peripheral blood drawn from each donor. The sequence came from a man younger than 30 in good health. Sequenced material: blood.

The CDR3 is CSAGQNTDTQYF. In DNA form, the CDR3 reads TGCAGTGCTGGTCAAAACACAGATACGCAGTATTTT. This chain uses TRBV20-1 with TRBJ2-3, with D uncertain. Per the germline V gene, CDR1 is DFQATT and CDR2 is SNEGSKA (reference sequence). V was cut by 5 bases and J by 2 bases, with 8 bases left in between. CDR3 length equals 12 residues.